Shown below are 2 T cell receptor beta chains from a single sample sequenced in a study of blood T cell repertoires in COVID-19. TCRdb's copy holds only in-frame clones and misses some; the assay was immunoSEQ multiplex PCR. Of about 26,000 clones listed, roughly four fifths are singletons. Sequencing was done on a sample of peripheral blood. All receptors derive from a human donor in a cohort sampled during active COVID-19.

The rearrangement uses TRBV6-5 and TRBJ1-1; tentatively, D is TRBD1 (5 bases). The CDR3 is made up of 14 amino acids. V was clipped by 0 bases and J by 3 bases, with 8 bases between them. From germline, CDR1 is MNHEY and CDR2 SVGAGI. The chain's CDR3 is CASSYSGGYTEAFF. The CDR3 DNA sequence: TGTGCCAGCAGTTACTCCGGGGGGTACACTGAAGCTTTCTTT.

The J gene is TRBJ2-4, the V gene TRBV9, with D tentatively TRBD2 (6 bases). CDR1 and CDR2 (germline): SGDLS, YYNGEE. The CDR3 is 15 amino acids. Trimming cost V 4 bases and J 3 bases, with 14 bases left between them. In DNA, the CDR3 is TGTGCCAGCAGCCGTGGGGGGACTCTCAAAAACATTCAGTACTTC. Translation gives CASSRGGTLKNIQYF.